Each of the 13 T cell receptor beta chains below was sequenced from the same sample in a study of shared clonotypes between healthy human individuals. The protocol was immunoSEQ multiplex PCR, while the TCRdb copy is restricted to in-frame clones and leaves out a portion. The profile shows 1.4 million or so clones, 98% of them singletons. Sequencing used naive CD4+ T cells sorted from blood. As for subset: CD45RA+ positively selected. These receptors were taken from a man aged 25 to 40 in good health.

J is TRBJ2-3 and V is TRBV7-8, with 11 positions matching TRBD2. The CDR3 length is 16 residues. Losses at the gene ends were 5 bases for V and 1 base for J; bases not matched to a gene: 5. CDR1 is SGHVS and CDR2 is FQNEAQ in the germline V gene. CDR3 sequence reads: CASSARLAGRTDTQYF. The CDR3, as DNA: TGTGCCAGCAGCGCTCGACTAGCGGGACGCACAGATACGCAGTATTTT.

V usage is TRBV7-2 and J usage is TRBJ2-1, with 8 bases fitting TRBD2. The CDR3 loop spans 13 amino acids. From germline, CDR1 is SGHTA and CDR2 FQGNSA. V lost 5 bases to trimming and J lost 15 bases; unmatched junction nucleotides: 12. The CDR3: CASSEERESVWFF. DNA for the CDR3: TGTGCCAGCAGCGAAGAGCGGGAGTCAGTCTGGTTCTTC.

In its sample, this clone was seen once. The V and J genes are TRBV18 and TRBJ2-1, with 8 positions matching TRBD2. V gave up 6 bases and J gave up 7 bases; unmatched junction bases: 11. This CDR3 is built from 15 residues. The germline V gene encodes CDR1 KGHSH and CDR2 LQKENI. The CDR3 nucleotides read TGTGCCAGCTCCTCCGGCACGGGAGGGCCAAATGAGCAGTTCTTC. Protein product: CASSSGTGGPNEQFF.

CDR3 DNA: TGTGCCATCAGTGAGCGCGGACAGCAGTATAGCAATCAGCCCCAGCATTTT. Its protein is CAISERGQQYSNQPQHF. The chain joins TRBV10-3 to TRBJ1-5; tentative D call: TRBD1 (6 bases). Germline V gene sequence: CDR1 ENHRY, CDR2 SYGVKD. This CDR3 region has 17 residues. V lost 2 bases, J lost 0 bases, and 14 bases lay in between.

This clone was recorded only once. The chain joins TRBV11-1 to TRBJ2-7; D unclear. This CDR3 is built from 14 residues. Germline CDR1 SGHAT, CDR2 FQDESV (reference sequence). V was trimmed by 1 base and J by 2 bases, leaving 9 bases between them. The CDR3 here is CASSLVASPYEQYF. The CDR3 DNA sequence: TGTGCCAGCAGCTTAGTCGCGAGTCCCTACGAGCAGTACTTC.

The chain links TRBV12-5 to TRBJ2-7; D remains ambiguous. This CDR3 has 14 amino acids. The V end lost 1 base, the J end lost 2 bases, and 9 bases lay between the germline ends. The V gene's germline CDR1 is LGHNT and CDR2 FRNRAP. This chain's CDR3 is CASGLEQSAYEQYF. The CDR3 DNA reads as TGTGCTAGTGGTTTGGAACAGAGCGCCTACGAGCAGTACTTC.

This chain connects TRBV11-2 to TRBJ2-3, with 14 bases that match TRBD2. The CDR3 consists of 18 residues. Germline CDR1 SGHAT, CDR2 FQNNGV. V was pared by 2 bases and J by 4 bases, with 8 bases of the junction left unmatched. The CDR3 loop is CASSLTLGLAGVADTQYF. Here the CDR3 DNA reads TGTGCCAGCAGCTTAACGTTGGGACTAGCGGGAGTAGCAGATACGCAGTATTTT.

The chain recombines TRBV18 with TRBJ1-3; D is unresolved. The CDR3 totals 16 residues. From germline, CDR1 is KGHSH and CDR2 LQKENI. V shed 5 bases and J shed 0 bases, with 14 bases lying between them. DNA of the CDR3: TGTGCCAGCTCAACCAAGACTTTATTCTCTGGAAACACCATATATTTT. It translates to CASSTKTLFSGNTIYF. The whole variable domain, remainder taken from reference TRBV18 and TRBJ1-3, is NAGVMQNPRHLVRRRGQEARLRCSPMKGHSHVYWYRQLPEEGLKFMVYLQKENIIDESGMPKERFSAEFPKEGPSILRIQQVVRGDSAAYFCASSTKTLFSGNTIYFGEGSWLTVV.

This clone appeared a single time. The V gene is TRBV18, the J gene TRBJ2-7; D may be TRBD1 (5 bases). The CDR3 is 12 residues long. With 3 bases removed from V and 12 bases from J, the gap between germline ends came to 15 bases. Per germline, CDR1 KGHSH and CDR2 LQKENI. The CDR3 here is CASSPGHPDLYF. DNA for the CDR3: TGTGCCAGCTCACCCGGACACCCCGATCTGTACTTC.

The chain couples TRBV10-1 to TRBJ2-7; TRBD1 aligns across 7 bases. The CDR3 runs 13 residues. The V gene's germline CDR1 is WNHNN and CDR2 SYGVQD (reference sequence). The trim removed 6 bases at V and 2 bases at J, leaving 4 bases unmatched. CDR3 nucleotides: TGCGCCAGCAGCCCCGGGACAGCCTACGAGCAGTACTTC. This encodes CASSPGTAYEQYF.

This clone was detected once. The gene calls are TRBV5-4 and TRBJ2-7; 8 nucleotides line up with TRBD1. Germline V gene data show CDR1 as SGHNT and CDR2 as YYREEE (reference sequence). V lost 2 bases and J lost 5; bases outside the gene matches: 6. The CDR3 has 14 amino acids. The CDR3 DNA reads TGTGCCAGCAGCTTACGGACAGGGCCCCACGAGCAGTACTTC. It translates to CASSLRTGPHEQYF.

This clone occurred once. The J gene is TRBJ1-3, the V gene TRBV7-9; D possibly corresponds to TRBD1 (6 bases). This CDR3 is 15 amino acids long. V lost 4 bases to trimming and J lost 2 bases, with 12 bases between them. Germline V gene lookup returns CDR1 SEHNR and CDR2 FQNEAQ (reference sequence). CDR3 sequence reads: CASSYPTGTGNTIYF. The CDR3 region has the DNA TGTGCCAGCAGCTATCCCACAGGGACTGGAAACACCATATATTTT. Full variable domain (rest looked up from reference TRBV7-9 and TRBJ1-3): DTGVSQNPRHKITKRGQNVTFRCDPISEHNRLYWYRQTLGQGPEFLTYFQNEAQLEKSRLLSDRFSAERPKGSFSTLEIQRTEQGDSAMYLCASSYPTGTGNTIYFGEGSWLTVV.

The V gene is TRBV9, the J gene TRBJ2-3; TRBD2 agrees at 7 bases. The CDR3 length is 15 residues. After removal of 0 bases from V and 4 bases from J, the junction contained 5 bases not matched to a gene. The germline V gene has CDR1 SGDLS and CDR2 YYNGEE. In nucleotides, the CDR3 is TGTGCCAGCAGCGTAGCCTATCGGGGGGCAGATACGCAGTATTTT. Its protein is CASSVAYRGADTQYF.